The clone carrying this TCR beta chain was observed at least ten times. The sample comes from a study of response to subunit inactivated influenza vaccine. A single record per CDR3 protein comes from TCRdb applying MiXCR to the RT-PCR reads. The sample yields about 540,000 distinct CDR3 sequences, around a quarter seen once. V lost 7 bases to trimming and J lost 2 bases; unmatched junction nucleotides: 9. The CDR3 has 14 amino acids. Germline loops: CDR1 DFQATT, CDR2 SNEGSKA (reference sequence). These data were also reused for a study on T cells expressing NK-cell markers. In that study: In generating TCR beta cDNA, 5'RACE template switching with UMIs was used. TCR beta repertoires came from sorted CD3+CD56+NKG2C+, CD3+CD56+NKG2C- and CD3+CD56-NKG2C+ T cells. In roughly six donors, dominant CD3+CD56+NKG2C+ clonotypes ranked among the top 10 CD8+ clonotypes. In a few donors, these clonotypes also led the CD3+CD56-NKG2C+ fraction.

The source is a man aged 45-65 years who received an inactivated influenza vaccine. The starting material was CD4+ T cells sorted from PBMCs, obtained roughly 12 days after vaccination. V and J are TRBV20-1 and TRBJ2-3; 7 nucleotides agree with TRBD2. CDR3 nucleotide sequence: TGCAGTGGACCGGGACTACCAGACACAGATACGCAGTATTTT. It codes for CSGPGLPDTDTQYF.